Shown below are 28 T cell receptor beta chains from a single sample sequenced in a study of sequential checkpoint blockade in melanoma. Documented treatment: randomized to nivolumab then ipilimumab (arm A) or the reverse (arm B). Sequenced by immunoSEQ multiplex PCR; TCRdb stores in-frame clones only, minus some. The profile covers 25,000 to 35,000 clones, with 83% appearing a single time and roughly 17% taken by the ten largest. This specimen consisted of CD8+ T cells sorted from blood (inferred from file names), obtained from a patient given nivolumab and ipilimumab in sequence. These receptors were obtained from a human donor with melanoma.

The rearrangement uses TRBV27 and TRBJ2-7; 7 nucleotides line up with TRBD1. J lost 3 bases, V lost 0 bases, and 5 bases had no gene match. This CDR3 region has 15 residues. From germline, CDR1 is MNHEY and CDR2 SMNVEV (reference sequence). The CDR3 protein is CASSLSAGGGYEQYF. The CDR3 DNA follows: TGTGCCAGCAGTTTATCGGCAGGGGGTGGCTACGAGCAGTACTTC.

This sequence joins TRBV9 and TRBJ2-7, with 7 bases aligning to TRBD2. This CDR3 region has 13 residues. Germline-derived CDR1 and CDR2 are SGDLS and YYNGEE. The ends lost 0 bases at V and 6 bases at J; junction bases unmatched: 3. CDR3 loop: CASSVVSGGEQYF. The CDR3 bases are TGTGCCAGCAGCGTAGTATCGGGAGGCGAGCAGTACTTC. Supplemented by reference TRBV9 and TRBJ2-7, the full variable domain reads DSGVTQTPKHLITATGQRVTLRCSPRSGDLSVYWYQQSLDQGLQFLIQYYNGEERAKGNILERFSAQQFPDLHSELNLSSLELGDSALYFCASSVVSGGEQYFGPGTRLTVT.

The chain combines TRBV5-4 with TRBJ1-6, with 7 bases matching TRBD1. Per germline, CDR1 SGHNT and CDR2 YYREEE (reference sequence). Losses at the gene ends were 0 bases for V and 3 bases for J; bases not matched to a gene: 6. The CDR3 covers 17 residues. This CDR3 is CASSLANRGSYNSPLHF. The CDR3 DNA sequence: TGTGCCAGCAGCTTGGCTAACAGGGGAAGCTATAATTCACCCCTCCACTTT.

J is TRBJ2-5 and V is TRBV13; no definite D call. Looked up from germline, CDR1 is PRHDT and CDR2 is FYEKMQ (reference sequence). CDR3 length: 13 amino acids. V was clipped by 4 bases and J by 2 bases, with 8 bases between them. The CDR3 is CASSSRVQETQYF. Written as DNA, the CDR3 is TGTGCCAGCAGCTCCCGGGTACAAGAGACCCAGTACTTC.

CDR3 bases: TGTGCCAGCAGCGCAGGAGGGGACACCGGGGAGCTGTTTTTT. As protein: CASSAGGDTGELFF. The chain couples TRBV9 to TRBJ2-2; D is perhaps TRBD2 (6 bases). Trimming shortened V by 3 bases and J by 3 bases, and 9 bases separated the two germline ends. CDR3 length equals 14 residues. Per germline, CDR1 SGDLS and CDR2 YYNGEE. Using reference TRBV9 and TRBJ2-2 for the parts outside the CDR3, the full variable domain is DSGVTQTPKHLITATGQRVTLRCSPRSGDLSVYWYQQSLDQGLQFLIQYYNGEERAKGNILERFSAQQFPDLHSELNLSSLELGDSALYFCASSAGGDTGELFFGEGSRLTVL.

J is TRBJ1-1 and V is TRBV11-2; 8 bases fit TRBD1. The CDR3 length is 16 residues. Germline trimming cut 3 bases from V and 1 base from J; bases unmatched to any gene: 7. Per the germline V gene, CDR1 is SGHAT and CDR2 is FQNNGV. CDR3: CASSFWTGTENTEAFF. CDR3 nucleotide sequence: TGTGCCAGCAGCTTTTGGACAGGGACGGAGAACACTGAAGCTTTCTTT.

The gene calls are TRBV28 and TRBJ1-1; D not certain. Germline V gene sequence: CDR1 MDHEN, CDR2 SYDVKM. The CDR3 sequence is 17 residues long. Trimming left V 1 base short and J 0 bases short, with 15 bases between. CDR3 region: CASSLLPGMGMNTEAFF. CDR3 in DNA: TGTGCCAGCAGTTTATTACCGGGGATGGGGATGAACACTGAAGCTTTCTTT.

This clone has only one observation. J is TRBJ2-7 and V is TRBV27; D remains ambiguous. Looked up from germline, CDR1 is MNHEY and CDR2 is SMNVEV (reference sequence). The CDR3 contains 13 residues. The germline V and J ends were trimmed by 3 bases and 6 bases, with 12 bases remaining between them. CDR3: CASSLTRATEQYF. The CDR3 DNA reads TGTGCCAGCAGTTTGACACGCGCAACCGAGCAGTACTTC.

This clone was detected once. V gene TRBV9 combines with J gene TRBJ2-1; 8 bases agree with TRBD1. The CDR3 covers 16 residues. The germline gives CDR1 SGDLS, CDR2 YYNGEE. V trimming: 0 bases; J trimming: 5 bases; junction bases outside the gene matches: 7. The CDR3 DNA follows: TGTGCCAGCAGCGTAGCTTGGGGACAGGAAGACAATGAGCAGTTCTTC. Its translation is CASSVAWGQEDNEQFF.

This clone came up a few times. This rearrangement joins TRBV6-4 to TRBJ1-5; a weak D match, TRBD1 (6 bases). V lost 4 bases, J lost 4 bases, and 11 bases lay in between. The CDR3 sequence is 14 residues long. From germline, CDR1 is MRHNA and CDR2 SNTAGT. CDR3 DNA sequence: TGTGCCAGCAGTGCCGGCCAGGGGAATCAGCCCCAGCATTTT. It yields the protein CASSAGQGNQPQHF.

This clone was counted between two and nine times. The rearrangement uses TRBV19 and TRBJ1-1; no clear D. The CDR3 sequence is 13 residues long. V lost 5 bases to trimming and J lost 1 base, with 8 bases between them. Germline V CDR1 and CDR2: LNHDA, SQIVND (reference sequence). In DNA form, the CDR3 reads TGTGCCAGTAGTTATTCAGAGAACACTGAAGCTTTCTTT. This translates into CASSYSENTEAFF.

The CDR3, as DNA: TGTGCCAGCAGACCCACAGGGTGGTATTTGGGTACTAACTATGGCTACACCTTC. Translating gives CASRPTGWYLGTNYGYTF. V gene TRBV28 combines with J gene TRBJ1-2; D perhaps matches TRBD1 (6 bases). V gave up 6 bases and J gave up 0 bases, with 23 bases separating them. The CDR3 spans 18 residues. Germline V gives CDR1 MDHEN, CDR2 SYDVKM.

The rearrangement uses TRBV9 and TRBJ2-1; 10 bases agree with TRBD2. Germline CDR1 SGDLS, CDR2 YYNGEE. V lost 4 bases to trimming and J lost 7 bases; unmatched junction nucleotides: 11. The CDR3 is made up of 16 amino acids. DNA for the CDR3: TGTGCCAGCAGCCCTTGGGGGTCTAGCGGGAGTAATGAGCAGTTCTTC. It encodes CASSPWGSSGSNEQFF.

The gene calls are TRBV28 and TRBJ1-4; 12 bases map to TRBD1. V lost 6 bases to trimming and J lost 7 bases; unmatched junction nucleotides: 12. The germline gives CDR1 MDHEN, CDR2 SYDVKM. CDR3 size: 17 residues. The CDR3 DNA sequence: TGTGCCAGCAGGCCACCGGGACAGGGGGCGCGGAGTGAAAAACTGTTTTTT. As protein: CASRPPGQGARSEKLFF.

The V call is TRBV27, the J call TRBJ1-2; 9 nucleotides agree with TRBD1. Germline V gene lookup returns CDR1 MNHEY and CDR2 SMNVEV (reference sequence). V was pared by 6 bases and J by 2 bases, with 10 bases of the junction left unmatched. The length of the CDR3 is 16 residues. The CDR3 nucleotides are TGTGCCAGCAGCTTAACTACCGACAGGGGGAACTATGGCTACACCTTC. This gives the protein CASSLTTDRGNYGYTF.

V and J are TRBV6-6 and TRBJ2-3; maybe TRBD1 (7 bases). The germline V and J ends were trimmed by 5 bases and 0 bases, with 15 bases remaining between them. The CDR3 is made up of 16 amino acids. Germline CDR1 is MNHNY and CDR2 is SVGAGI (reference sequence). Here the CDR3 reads CASSTRDSSSTDTQYF. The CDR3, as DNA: TGTGCCAGCAGTACGCGGGACAGCTCTAGCACAGATACGCAGTATTTT.

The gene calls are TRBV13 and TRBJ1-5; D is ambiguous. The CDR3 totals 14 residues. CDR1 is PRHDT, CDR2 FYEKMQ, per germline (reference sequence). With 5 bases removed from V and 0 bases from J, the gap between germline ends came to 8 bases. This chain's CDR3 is CASSEGYSNQPQHF. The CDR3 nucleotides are TGTGCCAGCAGCGAGGGATATAGCAATCAGCCCCAGCATTTT.

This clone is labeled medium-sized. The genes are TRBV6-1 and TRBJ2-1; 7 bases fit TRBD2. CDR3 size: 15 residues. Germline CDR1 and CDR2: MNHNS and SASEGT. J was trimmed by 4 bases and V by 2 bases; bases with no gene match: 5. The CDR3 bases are TGTGCCAGCAGTGAACCAGGGAGGGTTTACAATGAGCAGTTCTTC. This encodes CASSEPGRVYNEQFF.

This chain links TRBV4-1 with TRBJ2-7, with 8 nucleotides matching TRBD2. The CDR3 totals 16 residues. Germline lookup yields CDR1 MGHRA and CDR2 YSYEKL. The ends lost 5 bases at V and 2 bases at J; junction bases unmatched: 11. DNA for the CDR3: TGCGCCAGCAGCTATTCAGGACTAGCTGGAACCTACGAGCAGTACTTC. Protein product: CASSYSGLAGTYEQYF.

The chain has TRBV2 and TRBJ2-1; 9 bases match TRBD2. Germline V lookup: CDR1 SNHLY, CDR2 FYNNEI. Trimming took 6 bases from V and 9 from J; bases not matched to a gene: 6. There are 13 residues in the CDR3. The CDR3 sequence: CASRGLALGEQFF. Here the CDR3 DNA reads TGTGCCAGCAGGGGACTAGCTTTGGGTGAGCAGTTCTTC.

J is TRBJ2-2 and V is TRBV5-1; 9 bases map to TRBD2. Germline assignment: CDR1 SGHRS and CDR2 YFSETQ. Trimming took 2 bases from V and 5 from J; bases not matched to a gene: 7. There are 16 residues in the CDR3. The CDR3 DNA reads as TGCGCCAGCAGCTTCCCGACTAGCGGACTTACCGGGGAGCTGTTTTTT. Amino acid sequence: CASSFPTSGLTGELFF.

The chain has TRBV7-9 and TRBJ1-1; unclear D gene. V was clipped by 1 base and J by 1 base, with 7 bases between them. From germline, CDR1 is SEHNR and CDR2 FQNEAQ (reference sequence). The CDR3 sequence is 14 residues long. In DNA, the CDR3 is TGTGCCAGCAGCTTAGTTCTCCCGAACACTGAAGCTTTCTTT. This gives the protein CASSLVLPNTEAFF.

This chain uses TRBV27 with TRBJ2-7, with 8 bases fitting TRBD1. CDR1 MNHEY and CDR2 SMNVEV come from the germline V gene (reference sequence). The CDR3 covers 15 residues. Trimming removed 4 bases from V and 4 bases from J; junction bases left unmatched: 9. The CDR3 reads CASSSPQTGEYEQYF. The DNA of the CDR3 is TGTGCCAGCAGTTCTCCCCAGACAGGGGAGTACGAGCAGTACTTC.

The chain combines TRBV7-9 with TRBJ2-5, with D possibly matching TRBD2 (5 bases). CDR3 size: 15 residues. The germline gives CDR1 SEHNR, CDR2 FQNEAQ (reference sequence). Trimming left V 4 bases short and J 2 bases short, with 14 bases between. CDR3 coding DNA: TGTGCCAGCAGCTCCCCCCCGGGAACTCAAGAGACCCAGTACTTC. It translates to CASSSPPGTQETQYF. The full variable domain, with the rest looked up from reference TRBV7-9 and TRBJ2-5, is DTGVSQNPRHKITKRGQNVTFRCDPISEHNRLYWYRQTLGQGPEFLTYFQNEAQLEKSRLLSDRFSAERPKGSFSTLEIQRTEQGDSAMYLCASSSPPGTQETQYFGPGTRLLVL.

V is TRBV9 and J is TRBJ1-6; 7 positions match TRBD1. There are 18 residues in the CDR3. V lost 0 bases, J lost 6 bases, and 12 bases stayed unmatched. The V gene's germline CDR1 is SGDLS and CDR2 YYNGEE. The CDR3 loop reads CASSVDSAHRGFNSPLHF. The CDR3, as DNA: TGTGCCAGCAGCGTAGACTCAGCCCACAGGGGATTTAATTCACCCCTCCACTTT. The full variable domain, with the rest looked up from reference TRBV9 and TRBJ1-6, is DSGVTQTPKHLITATGQRVTLRCSPRSGDLSVYWYQQSLDQGLQFLIQYYNGEERAKGNILERFSAQQFPDLHSELNLSSLELGDSALYFCASSVDSAHRGFNSPLHFGNGTRLTVT.

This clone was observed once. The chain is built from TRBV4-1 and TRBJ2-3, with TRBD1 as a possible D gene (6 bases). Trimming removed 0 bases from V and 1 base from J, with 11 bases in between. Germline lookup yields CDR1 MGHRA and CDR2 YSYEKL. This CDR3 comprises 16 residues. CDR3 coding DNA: TGCGCCAGCAGCCAAGATTGGGGGCAAGGCACAGATACGCAGTATTTT. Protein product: CASSQDWGQGTDTQYF.

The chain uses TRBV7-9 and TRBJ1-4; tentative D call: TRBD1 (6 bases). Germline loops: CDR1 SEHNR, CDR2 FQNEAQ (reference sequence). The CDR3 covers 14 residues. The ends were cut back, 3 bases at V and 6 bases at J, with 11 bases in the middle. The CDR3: CASSLAGVDEKLFF. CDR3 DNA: TGTGCCAGCAGCTTGGCAGGGGTAGATGAAAAACTGTTTTTT.

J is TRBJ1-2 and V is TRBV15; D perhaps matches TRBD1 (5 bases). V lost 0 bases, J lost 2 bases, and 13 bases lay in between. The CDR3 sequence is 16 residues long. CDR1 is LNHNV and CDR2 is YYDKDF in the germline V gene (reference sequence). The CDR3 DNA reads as TGTGCCACCAGCAGAGATGGTGTCAGGGCAAACTATGGCTACACCTTC. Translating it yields CATSRDGVRANYGYTF.